This TCR beta chain was obtained from a study of blood T cell repertoires in COVID-19. V gave up 0 bases and J gave up 6 bases, with 9 bases separating them. CDR1 is LNHDA and CDR2 is SQIVND in the germline V gene (reference sequence). This CDR3 is 14 amino acids long. Authors' methods: Amplification of reference gene primers provided the estimated nucleated cell counts. TCRdb's table, derived via immunoSEQ multiplex PCR, lists solely in-frame clones and lacks some. The DNA was the basis for D and trimming; V, J and clone size are from that table. The sample has some 390,000 clones, 75% to 90% seen once; the top ten hold around 1.1%. Allocation to cohorts depended on clinical history reported by the participants. Recovered participants had two consecutive negative NP/OP PCR tests, healthcare professional clearance, or symptom resolution.

Sequencing was done on a sample of PBMCs or T cells enriched from blood (not recorded which). The chain employs TRBV19 and TRBJ1-5; D unclear. This clonotype originated in a man in his thirties or forties who had recovered from COVID-19. The CDR3 nucleotides are TGTGCCAGTAGTATAGATCATCTCGGTCAGCCCCAGCATTTT. Translated: CASSIDHLGQPQHF. Filled out from reference TRBV19 and TRBJ1-5, the complete variable domain reads DGGITQSPKYLFRKEGQNVTLSCEQNLNHDAMYWYRQDPGQGLRLIYYSQIVNDFQKGDIAEGYSVSREKKESFPLTVTSAQKNPTAFYLCASSIDHLGQPQHFGDGTRLSIL.